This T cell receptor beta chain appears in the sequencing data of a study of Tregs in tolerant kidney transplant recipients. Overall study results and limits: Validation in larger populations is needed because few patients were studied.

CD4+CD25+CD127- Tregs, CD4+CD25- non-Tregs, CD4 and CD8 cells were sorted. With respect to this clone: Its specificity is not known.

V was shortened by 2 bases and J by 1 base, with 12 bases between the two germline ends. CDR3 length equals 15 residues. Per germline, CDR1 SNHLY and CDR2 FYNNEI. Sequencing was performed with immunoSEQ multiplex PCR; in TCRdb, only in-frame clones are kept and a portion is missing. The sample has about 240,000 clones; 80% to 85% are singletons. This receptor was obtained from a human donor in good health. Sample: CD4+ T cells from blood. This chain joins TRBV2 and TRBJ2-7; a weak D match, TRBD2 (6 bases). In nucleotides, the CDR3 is TGTGCCAGCAGTGAACAGGCGGGGCGGTCCTACGAGCAGTACTTC. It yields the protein CASSEQAGRSYEQYF.